The source of this T cell receptor beta chain is a study of T cell responses to AZD1222 COVID-19 vaccine. Points from the study as a whole: Two AZD1222 administrations were followed by greater Spike-specific TCR breadth and depth.

Trimming took 1 base from V and 0 from J, leaving 8 bases between them. The CDR3 contains 15 residues. The germline gives CDR1 SGHKS, CDR2 YYEKEE (reference sequence). This clone showed up just a few times. Its antigen is still unknown. Using immunoSEQ multiplex PCR, the repertoire was profiled, and TCRdb retains in-frame clones only, with some absent. In the table there are 100,000 or so clones, about 86% of which are singletons. The origin of this receptor is an adult in good health. V is TRBV5-5 and J is TRBJ1-5; D perhaps matches TRBD1 (5 bases). The sequences come from peripheral blood, collected on day 0 of AZD1222 vaccination. The CDR3 nucleotides read TGTGCCAGCAGCTTGCGGGGGTATAGCAATCAGCCCCAGCATTTT. Translated, it gives CASSLRGYSNQPQHF. Looking up the rest from reference TRBV5-5 and TRBJ1-5 gives the full variable domain: DAGVTQSPTHLIKTRGQQVTLRCSPISGHKSVSWYQQVLGQGPQFIFQYYEKEERGRGNFPDRFSARQFPNYSSELNVNALLLGDSALYLCASSLRGYSNQPQHFGDGTRLSIL.